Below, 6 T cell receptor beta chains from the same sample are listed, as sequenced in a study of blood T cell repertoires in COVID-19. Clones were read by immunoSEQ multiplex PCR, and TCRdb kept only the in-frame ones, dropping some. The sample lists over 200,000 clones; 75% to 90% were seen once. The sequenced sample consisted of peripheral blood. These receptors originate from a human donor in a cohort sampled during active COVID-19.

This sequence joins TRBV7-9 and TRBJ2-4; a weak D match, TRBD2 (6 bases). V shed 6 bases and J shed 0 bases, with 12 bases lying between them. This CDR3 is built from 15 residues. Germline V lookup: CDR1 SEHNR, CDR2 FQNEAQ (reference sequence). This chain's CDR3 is CASSSGGTAKNIQYF. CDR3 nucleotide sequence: TGTGCCAGCAGTTCGGGCGGGACAGCCAAAAACATTCAGTACTTC.

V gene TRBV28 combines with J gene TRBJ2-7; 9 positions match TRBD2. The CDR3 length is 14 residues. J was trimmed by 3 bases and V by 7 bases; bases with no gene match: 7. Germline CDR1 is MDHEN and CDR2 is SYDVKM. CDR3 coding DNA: TGTGCCAGCACGTATTTAGCGGGGGTCTACGAGCAGTACTTC. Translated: CASTYLAGVYEQYF. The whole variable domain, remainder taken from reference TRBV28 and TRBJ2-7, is DVKVTQSSRYLVKRTGEKVFLECVQDMDHENMFWYRQDPGLGLRLIYFSYDVKMKEKGDIPEGYSVSREKKERFSLILESASTNQTSMYLCASTYLAGVYEQYFGPGTRLTVT.

The CDR3 loop reads CASSQPGTALTGGAFF. DNA for the CDR3: TGTGCCAGCAGCCAGCCCGGGACAGCCCTTACCGGAGGGGCTTTCTTT. The rearrangement uses TRBV3-1 (or the pseudogene TRBV3-2) and TRBJ1-1; 7 bases agree with TRBD1. The J segment lost 11 bases and the V segment lost 3 bases, leaving 18 bases of the junction unmatched. CDR1 and CDR2 from the germline V gene are LGHDT and YNNKEL (reference sequence). The CDR3 loop spans 16 amino acids.

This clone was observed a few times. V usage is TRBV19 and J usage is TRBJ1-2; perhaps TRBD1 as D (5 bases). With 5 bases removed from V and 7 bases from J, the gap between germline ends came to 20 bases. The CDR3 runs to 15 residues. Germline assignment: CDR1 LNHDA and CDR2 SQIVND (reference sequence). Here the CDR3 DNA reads TGTGCCAGTAGTTCTACAGGAACGGCCTTGGGTGGCTACACCTTC. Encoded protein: CASSSTGTALGGYTF.

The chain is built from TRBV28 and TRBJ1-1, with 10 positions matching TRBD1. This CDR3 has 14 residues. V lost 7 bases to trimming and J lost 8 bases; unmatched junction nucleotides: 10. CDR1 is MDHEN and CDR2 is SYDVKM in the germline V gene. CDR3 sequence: CASTLPRDRGEAFF. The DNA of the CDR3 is TGTGCCAGCACCCTTCCCCGGGACAGGGGAGAAGCTTTCTTT.

The CDR3 spells CASSLTETSNQPQHF. The DNA of the CDR3 is TGTGCCAGCTCACTGACAGAGACTAGCAATCAGCCCCAGCATTTT. This chain uses TRBV18 with TRBJ1-5, with D maybe TRBD1 (5 bases). Trimming left V 4 bases short and J 0 bases short, with 10 bases between. This CDR3 contains 15 residues. The V gene's germline CDR1 is KGHSH and CDR2 LQKENI.